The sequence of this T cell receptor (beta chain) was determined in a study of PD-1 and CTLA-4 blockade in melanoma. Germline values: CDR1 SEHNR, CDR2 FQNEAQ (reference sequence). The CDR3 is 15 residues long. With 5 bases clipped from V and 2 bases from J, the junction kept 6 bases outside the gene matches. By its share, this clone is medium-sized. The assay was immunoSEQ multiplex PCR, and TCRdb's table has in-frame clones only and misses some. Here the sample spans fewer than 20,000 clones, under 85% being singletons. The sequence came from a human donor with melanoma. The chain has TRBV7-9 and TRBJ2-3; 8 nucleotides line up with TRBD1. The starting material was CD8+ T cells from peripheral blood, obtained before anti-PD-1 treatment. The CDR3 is CASSPRTGNTDTQYF. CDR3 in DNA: TGTGCCAGCAGCCCACGGACAGGGAACACAGATACGCAGTATTTT.